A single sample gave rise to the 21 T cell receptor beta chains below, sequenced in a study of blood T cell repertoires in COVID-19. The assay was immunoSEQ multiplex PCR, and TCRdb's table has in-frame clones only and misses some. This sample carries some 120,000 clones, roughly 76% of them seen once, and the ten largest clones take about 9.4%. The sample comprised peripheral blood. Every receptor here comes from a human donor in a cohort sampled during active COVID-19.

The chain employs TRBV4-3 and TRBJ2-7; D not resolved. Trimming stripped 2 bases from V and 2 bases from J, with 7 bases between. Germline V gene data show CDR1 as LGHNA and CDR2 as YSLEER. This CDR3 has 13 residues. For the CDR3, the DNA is TGCGCCAGCAGCCAATTTACGGCCTACGAGCAGTACTTC. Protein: CASSQFTAYEQYF.

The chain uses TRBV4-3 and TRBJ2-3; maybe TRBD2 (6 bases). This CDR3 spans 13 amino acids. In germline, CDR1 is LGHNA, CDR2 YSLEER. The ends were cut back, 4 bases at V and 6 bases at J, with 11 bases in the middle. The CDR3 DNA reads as TGCGCCAGCAGCCTGGGACTCCAGGATACGCAGTATTTT. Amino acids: CASSLGLQDTQYF.

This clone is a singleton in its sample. The CDR3 DNA follows: TGTGCCAGCAGCCAAGTTATTTCGACTAGCTGGGAGCAGTACTTC. As protein: CASSQVISTSWEQYF. This sequence joins TRBV3-1 (or the pseudogene TRBV3-2) and TRBJ2-7, with 7 positions matching TRBD2. J gave up 7 bases and V 1 base, and 10 bases lay outside the gene matches. The CDR3 length is 15 residues. The germline V gene encodes CDR1 LGHDT and CDR2 YNNKEL (reference sequence).

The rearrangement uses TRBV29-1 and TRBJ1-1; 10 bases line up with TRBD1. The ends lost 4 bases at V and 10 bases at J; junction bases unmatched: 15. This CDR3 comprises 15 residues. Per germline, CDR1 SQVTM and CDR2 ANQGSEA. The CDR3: CSVVPPGQGPVGAFF. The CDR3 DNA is TGCAGCGTTGTCCCCCCGGGACAGGGGCCTGTGGGAGCTTTCTTT.

The CDR3 DNA reads TGTGCCAGCAGCGTAGCGGGGGGGCTTGGCTACACCTTC. It is translated as CASSVAGGLGYTF. The V and J genes are TRBV9 and TRBJ1-2; D perhaps matches TRBD1 (6 bases). The CDR3 consists of 13 residues. Germline V gives CDR1 SGDLS, CDR2 YYNGEE. Trimming stripped 0 bases from V and 7 bases from J, with 10 bases between. Together with reference TRBV9 and TRBJ1-2, the CDR3 gives the full variable domain: DSGVTQTPKHLITATGQRVTLRCSPRSGDLSVYWYQQSLDQGLQFLIQYYNGEERAKGNILERFSAQQFPDLHSELNLSSLELGDSALYFCASSVAGGLGYTFGSGTRLTVV.

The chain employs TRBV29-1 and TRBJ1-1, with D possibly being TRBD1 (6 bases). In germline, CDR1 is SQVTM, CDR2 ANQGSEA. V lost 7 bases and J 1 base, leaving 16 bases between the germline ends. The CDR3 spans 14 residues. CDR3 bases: TGCAGCGCCGCCAAGGACAGCAGGAACACTGAAGCTTTCTTT. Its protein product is CSAAKDSRNTEAFF.

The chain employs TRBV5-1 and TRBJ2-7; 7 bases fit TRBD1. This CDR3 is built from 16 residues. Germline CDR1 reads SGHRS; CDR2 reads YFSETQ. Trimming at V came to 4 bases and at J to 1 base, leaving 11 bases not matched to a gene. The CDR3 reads CASSPRQGSRSYEQYF. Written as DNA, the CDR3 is TGCGCCAGCAGCCCTCGACAGGGCTCAAGGTCCTACGAGCAGTACTTC.

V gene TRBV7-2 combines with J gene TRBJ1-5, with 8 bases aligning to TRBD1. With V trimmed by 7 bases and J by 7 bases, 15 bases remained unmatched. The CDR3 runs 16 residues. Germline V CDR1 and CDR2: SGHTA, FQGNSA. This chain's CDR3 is CASTLYPQGAGQPQHF. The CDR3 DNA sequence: TGTGCCAGCACCCTGTACCCCCAGGGGGCTGGACAGCCCCAGCATTTT.

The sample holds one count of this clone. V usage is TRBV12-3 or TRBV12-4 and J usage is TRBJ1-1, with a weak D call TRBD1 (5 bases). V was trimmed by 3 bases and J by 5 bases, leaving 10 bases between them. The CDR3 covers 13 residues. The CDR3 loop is CASSFAGVTEAFF. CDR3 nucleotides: TGTGCCAGCAGTTTTGCGGGGGTAACTGAAGCTTTCTTT.

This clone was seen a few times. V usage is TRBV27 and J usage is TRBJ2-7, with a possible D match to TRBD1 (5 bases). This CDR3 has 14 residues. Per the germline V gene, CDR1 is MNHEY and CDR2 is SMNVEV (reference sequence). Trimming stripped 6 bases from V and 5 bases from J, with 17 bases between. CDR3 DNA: TGTGCCAGCAGATTGTTGTCCAGGGCACACGAGCAGTACTTC. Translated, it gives CASRLLSRAHEQYF.

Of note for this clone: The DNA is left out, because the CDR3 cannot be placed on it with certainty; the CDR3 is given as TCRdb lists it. The CDR3 sequence: CASSYSFGAGELFF. The chain has TRBV6-2 or TRBV6-3 and TRBJ2-2; the tabulated D call, TRBD2, remains unverified against the DNA. Germline V gene lookup returns CDR1 MNHEY and CDR2 SVGEGT. The CDR3 length is 14 residues, termini included.

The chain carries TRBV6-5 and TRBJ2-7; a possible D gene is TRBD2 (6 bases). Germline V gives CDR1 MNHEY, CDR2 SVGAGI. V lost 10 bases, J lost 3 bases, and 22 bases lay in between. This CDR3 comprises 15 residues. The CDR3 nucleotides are TGTGCCACCCAGCCGGGGGACTGGAGGGTCTACGAGCAGTACTTC. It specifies CATQPGDWRVYEQYF.

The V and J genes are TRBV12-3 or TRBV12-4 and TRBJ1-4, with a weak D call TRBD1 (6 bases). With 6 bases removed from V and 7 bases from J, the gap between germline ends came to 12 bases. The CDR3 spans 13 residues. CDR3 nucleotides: TGTGCCAGCAGGGACAGAGCCGGTGAAAAACTGTTTTTT. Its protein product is CASRDRAGEKLFF.

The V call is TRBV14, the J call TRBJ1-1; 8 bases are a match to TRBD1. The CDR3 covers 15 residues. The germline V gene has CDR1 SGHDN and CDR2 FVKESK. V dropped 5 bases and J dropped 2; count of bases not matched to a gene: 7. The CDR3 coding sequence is TGTGCCAGCAGCGAAGGACAGGGAATAAACACTGAAGCTTTCTTT. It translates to CASSEGQGINTEAFF. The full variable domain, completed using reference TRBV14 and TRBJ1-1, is EAGVTQFPSHSVIEKGQTVTLRCDPISGHDNLYWYRRVMGKEIKFLLHFVKESKQDESGMPNNRFLAERTGGTYSTLKVQPAELEDSGVYFCASSEGQGINTEAFFGQGTRLTVV.

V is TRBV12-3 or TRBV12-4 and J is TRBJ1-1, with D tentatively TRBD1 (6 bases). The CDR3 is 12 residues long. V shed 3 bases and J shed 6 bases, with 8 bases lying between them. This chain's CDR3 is CASSFRTAEAFF. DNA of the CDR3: TGTGCCAGCAGTTTCAGGACAGCTGAAGCTTTCTTT.

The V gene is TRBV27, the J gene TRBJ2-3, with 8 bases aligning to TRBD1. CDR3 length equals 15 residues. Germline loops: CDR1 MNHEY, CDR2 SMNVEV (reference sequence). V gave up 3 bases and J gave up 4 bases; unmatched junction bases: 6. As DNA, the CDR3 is TGTGCCAGCAGTTTCAGACAGGGGATCCCAGATACGCAGTATTTT. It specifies CASSFRQGIPDTQYF.

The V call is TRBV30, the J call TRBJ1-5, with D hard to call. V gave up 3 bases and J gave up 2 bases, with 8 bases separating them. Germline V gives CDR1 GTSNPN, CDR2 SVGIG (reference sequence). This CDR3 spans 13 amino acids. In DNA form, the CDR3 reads TGTGCCTGGAGAATCGGGGGCAATCAGCCCCAGCATTTT. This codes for CAWRIGGNQPQHF.

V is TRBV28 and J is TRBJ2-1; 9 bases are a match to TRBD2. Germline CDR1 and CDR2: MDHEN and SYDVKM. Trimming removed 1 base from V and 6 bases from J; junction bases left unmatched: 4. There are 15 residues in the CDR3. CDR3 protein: CASSLSAGGINEQFF. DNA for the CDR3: TGTGCCAGCAGTTTATCCGCGGGAGGGATCAATGAGCAGTTCTTC.

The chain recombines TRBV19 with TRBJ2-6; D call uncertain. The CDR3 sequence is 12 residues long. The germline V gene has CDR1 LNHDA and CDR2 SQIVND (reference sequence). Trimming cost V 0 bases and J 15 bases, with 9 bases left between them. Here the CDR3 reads CASSIEIGPLTF. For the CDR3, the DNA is TGTGCCAGTAGTATAGAGATTGGCCCCCTGACTTTC.

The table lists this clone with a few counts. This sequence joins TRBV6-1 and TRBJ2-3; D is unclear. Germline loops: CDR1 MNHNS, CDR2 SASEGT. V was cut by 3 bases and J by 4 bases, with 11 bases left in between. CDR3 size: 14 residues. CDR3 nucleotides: TGTGCCAGCAGTGATTCGGCAGGCCCAGATACGCAGTATTTT. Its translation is CASSDSAGPDTQYF.

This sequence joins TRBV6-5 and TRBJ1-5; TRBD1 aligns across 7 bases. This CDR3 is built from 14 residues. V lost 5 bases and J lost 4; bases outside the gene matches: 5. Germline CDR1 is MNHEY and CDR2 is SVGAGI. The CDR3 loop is CASSSAGGNQPQHF. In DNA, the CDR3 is TGTGCCAGCAGTAGTGCAGGGGGTAATCAGCCCCAGCATTTT.